This T cell receptor (beta chain) was sequenced during a study of blood T cell repertoires in COVID-19. At the level of the study: The United States, Italy and Spain were the sources of the acute and convalescent COVID-19 samples. The cDNA or gDNA used as material had been derived from T cells, B-cell-depleted T cells, or PBMCs.

V was clipped by 8 bases and J by 5 bases; unmatched bases: 12. The germline V gene has CDR1 MNHNY and CDR2 SVGAGI (reference sequence). CDR3 size: 15 residues. Enrolled during active infection, Seattle patients were then followed longitudinally. Methods used by the authors: Amplifying reference gene primers gave estimates of nucleated cell counts. Produced via immunoSEQ multiplex PCR; TCRdb's table is partial and in-frame only. That table is the source of V, J and clone size, and D and trimming were worked out from the DNA. The sample holds about 170,000 clones, roughly 86% seen once. This clonotype was obtained from a woman of 80 years or more with COVID-19, enrolled during active disease. The source material was peripheral blood. V and J are TRBV6-6 and TRBJ2-1; TRBD2 agrees at 7 bases. CDR3 DNA: TGTGCCAGCCGGGGGAGGGGAGGGCCCCACAATGAGCAGTTCTTC. Amino acid sequence: CASRGRGGPHNEQFF.